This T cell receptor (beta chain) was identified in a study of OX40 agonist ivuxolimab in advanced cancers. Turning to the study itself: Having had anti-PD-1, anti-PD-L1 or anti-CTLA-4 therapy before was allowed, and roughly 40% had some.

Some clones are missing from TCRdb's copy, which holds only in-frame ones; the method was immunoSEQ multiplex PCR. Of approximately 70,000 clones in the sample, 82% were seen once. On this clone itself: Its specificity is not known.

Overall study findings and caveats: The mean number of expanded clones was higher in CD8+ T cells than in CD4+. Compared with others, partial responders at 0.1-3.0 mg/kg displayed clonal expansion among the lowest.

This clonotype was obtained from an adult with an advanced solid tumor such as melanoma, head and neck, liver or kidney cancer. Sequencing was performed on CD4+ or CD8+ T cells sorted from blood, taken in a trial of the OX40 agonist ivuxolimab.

This CDR3 reads CASSEGLVGEEETQYF. As DNA, the CDR3 is TGTGCCAGCAGTGAAGGTCTGGTGGGGGAGGAAGAGACCCAGTACTTC. The rearrangement joins TRBV2 to TRBJ2-5; a possible D gene is TRBD2 (6 bases). Germline V gene lookup returns CDR1 SNHLY and CDR2 FYNNEI. The CDR3 loop spans 16 amino acids. Trimming pared 1 base from V and 3 bases from J, leaving 15 bases between. The whole variable domain, filled in from reference TRBV2 and TRBJ2-5, reads EPEVTQTPSHQVTQMGQEVILRCVPISNHLYFYWYRQILGQKVEFLVSFYNNEISEKSEIFDDQFSVERPDGSNFTLKIRSTKLEDSAMYFCASSEGLVGEEETQYFGPGTRLLVL.